What follows are 20 T cell receptor beta chains derived from one specimen sequenced in a study of T cell changes during pregnancy in multiple sclerosis. Assay used: immunoSEQ multiplex PCR; TCRdb lists only in-frame clones, some missing. The table lists around 95,000 clones, 85% to 95% of them singletons. Source: peripheral blood, taken after pregnancy. These TCRs come from a female donor in good health, enrolled as a control in a pregnancy study.

V gene TRBV11-3 combines with J gene TRBJ2-3, with a tentative D call TRBD2 (7 bases). This CDR3 has 15 amino acids. V gave up 5 bases and J gave up 2 bases, with 14 bases separating them. Germline V lookup: CDR1 SGHNT, CDR2 YENEEA. The CDR3 here is CASSAGEGVTDTQYF. The CDR3 nucleotides are TGTGCCAGCAGCGCAGGGGAGGGGGTCACAGATACGCAGTATTTT.

This clone was seen once. This chain links TRBV5-4 with TRBJ2-5; no firm D call. Germline CDR1 is SGHNT and CDR2 is YYREEE (reference sequence). The CDR3 contains 13 residues. V dropped 0 bases and J dropped 4 bases, with 7 bases sitting between them. CDR3 region: CASSLGSSETQYF. The CDR3 DNA sequence: TGTGCCAGCAGCTTGGGCAGTTCAGAGACCCAGTACTTC.

This clone was picked up a small number of times. This chain links TRBV19 with TRBJ2-1, with 12 bases matching TRBD2. CDR1 is LNHDA and CDR2 is SQIVND in the germline V gene (reference sequence). The CDR3 covers 15 residues. The J segment lost 11 bases and the V segment lost 8 bases, leaving 13 bases of the junction unmatched. The CDR3 coding sequence is TGTGCCAGTCGGACTAGCGGGACTCCTTCAATGAAGCAGTTCTTC. It codes for CASRTSGTPSMKQFF. Full variable domain (outside the CDR3, taken from reference TRBV19 and TRBJ2-1): DGGITQSPKYLFRKEGQNVTLSCEQNLNHDAMYWYRQDPGQGLRLIYYSQIVNDFQKGDIAEGYSVSREKKESFPLTVTSAQKNPTAFYLCASRTSGTPSMKQFFGPGTRLTVL.

The chain combines TRBV18 with TRBJ2-5; TRBD1 agrees at 10 bases. Germline V gives CDR1 KGHSH, CDR2 LQKENI. Trimming removed 2 bases from V and 6 bases from J; junction bases left unmatched: 9. The CDR3 length is 16 residues. CDR3 in DNA: TGTGCCAGCTCACCAACGACAGGGGGCGTCCTAAAGACCCAGTACTTC. It translates to CASSPTTGGVLKTQYF.

This chain connects TRBV19 to TRBJ2-2, with a tentative D call TRBD2 (6 bases). CDR1 is LNHDA, CDR2 SQIVND, per germline (reference sequence). V was trimmed by 2 bases and J by 5 bases, leaving 9 bases between them. This CDR3 has 14 residues. CDR3 nucleotide sequence: TGTGCCAGTAGTATACGGGGGTGGACCGGGGAGCTGTTTTTT. Amino acids: CASSIRGWTGELFF.

This rearrangement joins TRBV5-1 to TRBJ2-1, with 11 positions matching TRBD2. Losses at the gene ends were 4 bases for V and 6 bases for J; bases not matched to a gene: 12. Germline V gene sequence: CDR1 SGHRS, CDR2 YFSETQ. This CDR3 spans 17 amino acids. Written as DNA, the CDR3 is TGCGCCAGCAGCCGCTCGGTTTTAGCGGGAGGGCCCAATGAGCAGTTCTTC. As protein: CASSRSVLAGGPNEQFF.

V is TRBV30 and J is TRBJ2-7; 11 positions match TRBD2. V shed 0 bases, J shed 7 bases, and the junction held 8 bases outside the gene matches. Germline CDR1 and CDR2: GTSNPN and SVGIG (reference sequence). The length of the CDR3 is 15 residues. The CDR3 sequence is CAWSVTTSGNGEQYF. In nucleotides, the CDR3 is TGTGCCTGGAGTGTAACGACTAGCGGGAACGGAGAGCAGTACTTC. The whole variable domain, filled in from reference TRBV30 and TRBJ2-7, reads SQTIHQWPATLVQPVGSPLSLECTVEGTSNPNLYWYRQAAGRGLQLLFYSVGIGQISSEVPQNLSASRPQDRQFILSSKKLLLSDSGFYLCAWSVTTSGNGEQYFGPGTRLTVT.

This chain connects TRBV19 to TRBJ2-5; TRBD2 matches 10 bases. V dropped 6 bases and J dropped 4; count of bases not matched to a gene: 8. Germline V gives CDR1 LNHDA, CDR2 SQIVND (reference sequence). This CDR3 comprises 15 residues. The CDR3 reads CASSPSGRAGETQYF. Written as DNA, the CDR3 is TGTGCCAGTAGCCCGAGCGGGAGGGCCGGAGAGACCCAGTACTTC.

V gene TRBV2 combines with J gene TRBJ1-4; D unclear. The germline V and J ends were trimmed by 7 bases and 6 bases, with 18 bases remaining between them. The CDR3 has 15 residues. Germline V gene data show CDR1 as SNHLY and CDR2 as FYNNEI. The CDR3 region has the DNA TGTGCCAGCACCCTGGTCGACACGACCGATGAAAAACTGTTTTTT. Translated, it gives CASTLVDTTDEKLFF.

The chain uses TRBV5-1 and TRBJ2-7; weak D call: TRBD1 (6 bases). Germline V gene sequence: CDR1 SGHRS, CDR2 YFSETQ. This CDR3 is built from 13 residues. Trimming stripped 4 bases from V and 0 bases from J, with 8 bases between. The CDR3 sequence is CASSRTVSYEQYF. In DNA, the CDR3 is TGCGCCAGCAGCCGGACAGTCTCCTACGAGCAGTACTTC.

The chain employs TRBV19 and TRBJ1-3; D gene ambiguous. Germline CDR1 is LNHDA and CDR2 is SQIVND (reference sequence). V was cut by 6 bases and J by 1 base, with 10 bases left in between. The CDR3 spans 14 residues. The CDR3 nucleotides read TGTGCCAGTAGCGGGAGTAGGTCTGGAAACACCATATATTTT. It is translated as CASSGSRSGNTIYF.

The chain combines TRBV14 with TRBJ1-5, with no clear D. Germline CDR1 reads SGHDN; CDR2 reads FVKESK. V was cut by 2 bases and J by 4 bases, with 12 bases left in between. The CDR3 runs to 15 residues. CDR3: CASSQMAGWNQPQHF. DNA for the CDR3: TGTGCCAGCAGCCAAATGGCGGGTTGGAATCAGCCCCAGCATTTT.

The J gene is TRBJ2-6, the V gene TRBV28; D unresolved. The germline CDR1 and CDR2 sequences are MDHEN and SYDVKM. V gave up 0 bases and J gave up 0 bases, with 6 bases separating them. This CDR3 comprises 16 residues. CDR3 region: CASSLWVSSGANVLTF. CDR3 bases: TGTGCCAGCAGTTTATGGGTGAGCTCTGGGGCCAACGTCCTGACTTTC.

This CDR3 reads CASSVVGARQPQHF. CDR3 sequence (DNA): TGTGCCAGCAGTGTAGTGGGTGCGCGGCAGCCCCAGCATTTT. The chain has TRBV2 and TRBJ1-5; D is uncertain. The CDR3 consists of 14 residues. V was clipped by 4 bases and J by 7 bases, with 14 bases between them. The germline V gene has CDR1 SNHLY and CDR2 FYNNEI.

This chain's CDR3 is CASSQWASGLHNEQFF. The CDR3 DNA sequence: TGCGCCAGCAGTCAATGGGCTAGCGGCCTACACAATGAGCAGTTCTTC. V and J are TRBV23-1 and TRBJ2-1, with 7 bases matching TRBD2. TRBV23-1 is classed as an ORF, of uncertain function. CDR3 length: 16 amino acids. V lost 1 base and J lost 5; bases outside the gene matches: 8.

The chain combines TRBV10-3 with TRBJ2-7; perhaps TRBD1 as D (5 bases). CDR3 length: 13 residues. Trimming took off 7 bases at V and 5 bases at J, with 15 bases between the two ends. CDR1 is ENHRY, CDR2 SYGVKD, per germline. CDR3 in DNA: TGTGCCATCAATAAAAGACAGTCCCACGAGCAGTACTTC. Protein: CAINKRQSHEQYF.

With regard to this clone: The same CDR3 also results from other DNA sequences found in this sample. The chain joins TRBV27 to TRBJ2-2, with TRBD2 matching over 10 bases. CDR1 and CDR2 (germline): MNHEY, SMNVEV (reference sequence). Trimming took 6 bases from V and 5 from J; bases not matched to a gene: 3. There are 14 residues in the CDR3. Written as DNA, the CDR3 is TGTGCCAGCAGATGGACTAGCGGAACCGGGGAGCTGTTTTTT. It is translated as CASRWTSGTGELFF.

The gene calls are TRBV2 and TRBJ2-2; D remains ambiguous. V was pared by 9 bases and J by 5 bases, with 19 bases between. The CDR3 spans 15 residues. The V gene's germline CDR1 is SNHLY and CDR2 FYNNEI. CDR3 loop: CASFAERGRTGELFF. The CDR3 DNA follows: TGTGCCAGTTTTGCGGAGCGAGGAAGGACCGGGGAGCTGTTTTTT.

A few counts support this clone. The chain has TRBV9 and TRBJ1-1; possibly TRBD1 for D (5 bases). Trimming pared 0 bases from V and 3 bases from J, leaving 6 bases between. CDR1 is SGDLS, CDR2 YYNGEE, per germline. The CDR3 extends over 13 amino acids. The chain's CDR3 is CASSVGGDTEAFF. The CDR3, as DNA: TGTGCCAGCAGCGTAGGGGGGGACACTGAAGCTTTCTTT.

The rearrangement uses TRBV2 and TRBJ2-7; 11 positions agree with TRBD2. The CDR3 runs to 15 residues. The ends lost 3 bases at V and 7 bases at J; junction bases unmatched: 8. The germline V gene encodes CDR1 SNHLY and CDR2 FYNNEI. The CDR3 DNA is TGTGCCAGCAGTGAGCAGACTAGCGGGAAAGGGGAGCAGTACTTC. Its protein is CASSEQTSGKGEQYF.